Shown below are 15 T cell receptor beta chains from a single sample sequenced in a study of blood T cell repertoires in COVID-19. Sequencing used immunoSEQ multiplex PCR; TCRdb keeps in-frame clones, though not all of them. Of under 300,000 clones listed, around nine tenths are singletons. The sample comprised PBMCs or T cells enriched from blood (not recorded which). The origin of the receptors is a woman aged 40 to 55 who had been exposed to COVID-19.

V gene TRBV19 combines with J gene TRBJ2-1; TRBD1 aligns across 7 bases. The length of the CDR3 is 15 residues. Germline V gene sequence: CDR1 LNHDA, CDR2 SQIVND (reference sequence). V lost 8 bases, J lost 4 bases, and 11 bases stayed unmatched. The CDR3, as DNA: TGTGCCAGTGAAAGCCCGGGACAGATTTACAATGAGCAGTTCTTC. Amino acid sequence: CASESPGQIYNEQFF.

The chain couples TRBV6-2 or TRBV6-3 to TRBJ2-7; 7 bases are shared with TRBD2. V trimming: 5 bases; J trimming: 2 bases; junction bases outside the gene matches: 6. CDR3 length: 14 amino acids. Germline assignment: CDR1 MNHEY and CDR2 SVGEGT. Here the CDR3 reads CASSRAGNTYEQYV. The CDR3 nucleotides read TGTGCCAGCAGTCGAGCGGGAAATACCTACGAGCAGTACGTC.

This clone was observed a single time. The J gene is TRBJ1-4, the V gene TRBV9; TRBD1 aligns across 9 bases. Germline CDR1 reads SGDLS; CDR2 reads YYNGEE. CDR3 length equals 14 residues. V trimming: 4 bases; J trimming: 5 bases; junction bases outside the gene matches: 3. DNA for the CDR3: TGTGCCAGCAGCCCTGGGACAGGGAATGAAAAACTGTTTTTT. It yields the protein CASSPGTGNEKLFF.

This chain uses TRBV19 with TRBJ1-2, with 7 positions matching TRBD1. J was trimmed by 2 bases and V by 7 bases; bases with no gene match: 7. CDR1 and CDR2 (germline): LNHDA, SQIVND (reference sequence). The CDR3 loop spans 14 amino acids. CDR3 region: CASKEGAWNYGYTF. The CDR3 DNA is TGTGCCAGTAAGGAGGGGGCTTGGAACTATGGCTACACCTTC.

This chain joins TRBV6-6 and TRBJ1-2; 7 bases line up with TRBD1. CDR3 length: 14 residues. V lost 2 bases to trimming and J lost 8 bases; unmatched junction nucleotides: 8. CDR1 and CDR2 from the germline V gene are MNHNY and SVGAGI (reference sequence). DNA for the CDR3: TGTGCCAGCAGTTACCTCCAGGGGGGCAGAGGCTACACCTTC. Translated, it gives CASSYLQGGRGYTF.

CDR3 in DNA: TGCAGCGTAGTCAGGCGGGGGGGGCAAGAGACCCAGTACTTC. Protein sequence: CSVVRRGGQETQYF. The rearrangement joins TRBV29-1 to TRBJ2-5; TRBD2 aligns across 9 bases. CDR3 length: 14 amino acids. V shed 6 bases, J shed 2 bases, and the junction held 7 bases outside the gene matches. Germline V gene data show CDR1 as SQVTM and CDR2 as ANQGSEA.

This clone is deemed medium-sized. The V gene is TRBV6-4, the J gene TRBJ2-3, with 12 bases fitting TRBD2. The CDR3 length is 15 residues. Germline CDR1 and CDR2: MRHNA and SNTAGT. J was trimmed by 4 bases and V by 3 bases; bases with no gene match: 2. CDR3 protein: CASSETSGGPDTQYF. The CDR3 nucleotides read TGTGCCAGCAGTGAGACTAGCGGGGGCCCAGATACGCAGTATTTT.

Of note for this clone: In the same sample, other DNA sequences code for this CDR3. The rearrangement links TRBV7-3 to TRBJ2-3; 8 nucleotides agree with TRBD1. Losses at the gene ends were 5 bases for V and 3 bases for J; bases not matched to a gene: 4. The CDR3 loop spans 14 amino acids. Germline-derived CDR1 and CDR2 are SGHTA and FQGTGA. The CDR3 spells CASSTGQGTDTQYF. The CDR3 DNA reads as TGTGCCAGCAGCACTGGACAGGGTACAGATACGCAGTATTTT.

The CDR3, as DNA: TGTGCCAGCACGGGACTCTATAAAGGGGATGAGCAGTTCTTC. Protein product: CASTGLYKGDEQFF. The chain combines TRBV6-5 with TRBJ2-1; D is perhaps TRBD2 (6 bases). Trimming removed 7 bases at V and 8 bases at J, with 18 bases between. The CDR3 is made up of 14 amino acids. Germline CDR1 is MNHEY and CDR2 is SVGAGI.

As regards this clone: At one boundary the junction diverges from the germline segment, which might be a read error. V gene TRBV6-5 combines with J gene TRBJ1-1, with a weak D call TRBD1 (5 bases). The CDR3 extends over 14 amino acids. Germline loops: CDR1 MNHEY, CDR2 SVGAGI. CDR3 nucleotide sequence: TGTGCCAGCAGTTACTTTCGGGGGAACGCTGAAGCTTTCTTT. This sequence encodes CASSYFRGNAEAFF.

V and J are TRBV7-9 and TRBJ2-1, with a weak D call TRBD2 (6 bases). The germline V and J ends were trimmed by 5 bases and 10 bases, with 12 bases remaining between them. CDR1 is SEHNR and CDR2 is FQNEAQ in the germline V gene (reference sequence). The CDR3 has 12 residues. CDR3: CASSPRAGEQFF. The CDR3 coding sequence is TGTGCCAGCAGCCCTAGGGCGGGGGAGCAGTTCTTC.

As DNA, the CDR3 is TGTGCCATCAGTGAGACACCGGGGACTAGCTCTTCCGAGCAGTACGTC. Protein: CAISETPGTSSSEQYV. J is TRBJ2-7 and V is TRBV10-3, with TRBD2 matching 9 bases. The V gene's germline CDR1 is ENHRY and CDR2 SYGVKD. With 2 bases clipped from V and 6 bases from J, the junction kept 11 bases outside the gene matches. This CDR3 has 16 amino acids.

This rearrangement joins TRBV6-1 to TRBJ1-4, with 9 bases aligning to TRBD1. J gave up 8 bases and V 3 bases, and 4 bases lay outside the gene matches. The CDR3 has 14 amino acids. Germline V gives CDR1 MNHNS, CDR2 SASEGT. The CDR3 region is CASSDGTGREKLFF. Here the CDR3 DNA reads TGTGCCAGCAGTGACGGGACAGGGAGAGAAAAACTGTTTTTT.

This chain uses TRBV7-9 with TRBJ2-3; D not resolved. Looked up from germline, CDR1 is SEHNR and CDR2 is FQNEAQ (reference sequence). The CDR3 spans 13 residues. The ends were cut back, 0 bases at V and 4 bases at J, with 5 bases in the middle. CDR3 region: CASSLASADTQYF. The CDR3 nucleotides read TGTGCCAGCAGCTTAGCGAGCGCAGATACGCAGTATTTT.

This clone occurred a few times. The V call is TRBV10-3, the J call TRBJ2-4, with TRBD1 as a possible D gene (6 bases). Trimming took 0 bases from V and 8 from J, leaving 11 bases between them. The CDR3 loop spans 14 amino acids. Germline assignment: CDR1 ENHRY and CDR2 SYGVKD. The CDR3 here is CAISESSGVDIQYF. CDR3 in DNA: TGTGCCATCAGTGAGTCTTCAGGGGTGGACATTCAGTACTTC.